These 21 T cell receptor beta chains were all obtained from the same sample, sequenced in a study of CD8+ T cells in alopecia areata. The authors extracted RNA and reverse transcribed it into cDNA as the sequencing template. Using immunoSEQ multiplex PCR, the repertoire was profiled, and TCRdb retains in-frame clones only, with some absent. Counted here are 60,000 to 65,000 clones, 40% to 50% occurring once; the ten biggest clones make up roughly 50%. Sequencing was performed on NKG2D-low CD8+ T cells sorted from blood. The receptors were sampled from a human donor with alopecia areata.

This clone has just a few counts. V usage is TRBV5-1 and J usage is TRBJ2-1, with 13 bases identical to TRBD2. V dropped 7 bases and J dropped 1; count of bases not matched to a gene: 5. Per germline, CDR1 SGHRS and CDR2 YFSETQ. CDR3 length equals 16 residues. The CDR3 coding sequence is TGCGCCAGCCGGACTAGCGGGGGAGGATCCTACAATGAGCAGTTCTTC. It encodes CASRTSGGGSYNEQFF.

J is TRBJ2-7 and V is TRBV2; D might be TRBD2 (5 bases). The CDR3 is 13 amino acids. V lost 6 bases, J lost 3 bases, and 12 bases lay in between. Germline V gene lookup returns CDR1 SNHLY and CDR2 FYNNEI. CDR3 amino acids: CASRRVVVYEQYF. The DNA of the CDR3 is TGTGCCAGCAGGAGGGTAGTAGTCTACGAGCAGTACTTC.

This clone appeared once. The chain joins TRBV7-2 to TRBJ1-1; 7 bases line up with TRBD1. CDR3 length equals 13 residues. Germline trimming cut 1 base from V and 7 bases from J; bases unmatched to any gene: 3. Germline CDR1 and CDR2: SGHTA and FQGNSA. CDR3 region: CASSLGGGVEAFF. As DNA, the CDR3 is TGTGCCAGCAGCTTAGGAGGGGGCGTTGAAGCTTTCTTT. The variable domain in full, with the rest retrieved from reference TRBV7-2 and TRBJ1-1, is GAGVSQSPSNKVTEKGKDVELRCDPISGHTALYWYRQSLGQGLEFLIYFQGNSAPDKSGLPSDRFSAERTGGSVSTLTIQRTQQEDSAVYLCASSLGGGVEAFFGQGTRLTVV.

The chain's CDR3 is CASSLVGFSYEQYF. The CDR3 bases are TGCGCCAGCAGCTTGGTCGGGTTCTCCTACGAGCAGTACTTC. The chain has TRBV5-1 and TRBJ2-7, with D unresolved. Trimming cost V 0 bases and J 0 bases, with 7 bases left between them. This CDR3 is 14 amino acids long. Germline V gene sequence: CDR1 SGHRS, CDR2 YFSETQ.

This chain connects TRBV13 to TRBJ1-2; 7 nucleotides match TRBD1. The CDR3 is 14 amino acids. Germline V lookup: CDR1 PRHDT, CDR2 FYEKMQ (reference sequence). V lost 2 bases, J lost 1 base, and 1 base stayed unmatched. The DNA of the CDR3 is TGTGCCAGCAGCTTAAGGGGGCTTAACTATGGCTACACCTTC. Translation gives CASSLRGLNYGYTF.

The V gene is TRBV5-1, the J gene TRBJ2-2; D gene uncertain. Germline loops: CDR1 SGHRS, CDR2 YFSETQ. The V gene lost 6 bases and the J gene lost 0 bases, with 6 bases spanning the gap. The CDR3 totals 13 residues. CDR3 region: CASKVPNTGELFF. The CDR3 bases are TGCGCCAGCAAAGTGCCGAACACCGGGGAGCTGTTTTTT.

V usage is TRBV7-8 and J usage is TRBJ2-7, with TRBD1 matching 7 bases. Germline-derived CDR1 and CDR2 are SGHVS and FQNEAQ. The CDR3 has 16 residues. J gave up 5 bases and V 4 bases, and 14 bases lay outside the gene matches. The CDR3 coding sequence is TGTGCCAGCAGCTCTCGGAAGGGGGCAAAGAGTAACGAGCAGTACTTC. Its translation is CASSSRKGAKSNEQYF.

The gene calls are TRBV4-3 and TRBJ1-1; D is undetermined. The CDR3 has 15 residues. The V gene's germline CDR1 is LGHNA and CDR2 YSLEER. V was cut by 2 bases and J by 0 bases, with 10 bases left in between. The CDR3 DNA reads TGCGCCAGCAGCCAAAACCGGGGAATGAACACTGAAGCTTTCTTT. Amino acids: CASSQNRGMNTEAFF.

There are a few counts of this clone. The rearrangement joins TRBV7-9 to TRBJ2-7; D remains unclear. Germline-derived CDR1 and CDR2 are SEHNR and FQNEAQ (reference sequence). The V end lost 5 bases, the J end lost 0 bases, and 17 bases lay between the germline ends. The CDR3 extends over 16 amino acids. The CDR3 here is CASSVGHLDGSYEQYF. The CDR3 nucleotides are TGTGCCAGCAGCGTAGGCCATTTGGACGGCTCCTACGAGCAGTACTTC. Full variable domain (outside the CDR3, taken from reference TRBV7-9 and TRBJ2-7): DTGVSQNPRHKITKRGQNVTFRCDPISEHNRLYWYRQTLGQGPEFLTYFQNEAQLEKSRLLSDRFSAERPKGSFSTLEIQRTEQGDSAMYLCASSVGHLDGSYEQYFGPGTRLTVT.

This clone was detected only a few times. The chain links TRBV4-3 to TRBJ2-2; no definite D call. In germline, CDR1 is LGHNA, CDR2 YSLEER. This CDR3 is 16 amino acids long. V dropped 2 bases and J dropped 0 bases, with 10 bases sitting between them. CDR3 in amino acids: CASSQFLGPNTGELFF. The CDR3 bases are TGCGCCAGCAGCCAATTCCTAGGACCGAACACCGGGGAGCTGTTTTTT.

The genes are TRBV27 and TRBJ2-7; 9 nucleotides line up with TRBD1. The CDR3 extends over 14 amino acids. Trimming removed 3 bases from V and 5 bases from J; junction bases left unmatched: 5. CDR1 is MNHEY and CDR2 is SMNVEV in the germline V gene (reference sequence). The CDR3 spells CASSLTGGNHEQYF. Written as DNA, the CDR3 is TGTGCCAGCAGTTTGACAGGGGGGAACCACGAGCAGTACTTC.

CDR3 nucleotide sequence: TGTGCCAGCAGTGGGGAGAATAGCGGCCACACAGATACGCAGTATTTT. Translated: CASSGENSGHTDTQYF. The rearrangement joins TRBV2 to TRBJ2-3; TRBD2 might be the D (6 bases). The CDR3 has 16 residues. The ends were cut back, 4 bases at V and 2 bases at J, with 16 bases in the middle. From germline, CDR1 is SNHLY and CDR2 FYNNEI.

The CDR3 reads CASSQFDSLHVLTF. CDR3 coding DNA: TGCGCCAGCAGTCAATTCGATTCCTTACACGTCCTGACTTTC. This chain connects TRBV23-1 to TRBJ2-6; D gene unclear. TRBV23-1 is annotated as an ORF whose role is uncertain. Trimming shortened V by 1 base and J by 11 bases, and 12 bases separated the two germline ends. The CDR3 has 14 amino acids.

Only a few counts were recorded for this clone. J is TRBJ1-2 and V is TRBV7-9, with unresolved D. Trimming stripped 1 base from V and 8 bases from J, with 8 bases between. CDR1 and CDR2 (germline): SEHNR, FQNEAQ (reference sequence). CDR3 length: 12 residues. DNA of the CDR3: TGTGCCAGCAGCTTAGGACAAAACGGCTACACCTTC. Protein product: CASSLGQNGYTF. The full variable domain, its missing parts supplied by reference TRBV7-9 and TRBJ1-2, is DTGVSQNPRHKITKRGQNVTFRCDPISEHNRLYWYRQTLGQGPEFLTYFQNEAQLEKSRLLSDRFSAERPKGSFSTLEIQRTEQGDSAMYLCASSLGQNGYTFGSGTRLTVV.

The gene calls are TRBV4-3 and TRBJ2-2; 9 nucleotides agree with TRBD1. This CDR3 has 13 residues. The germline V gene has CDR1 LGHNA and CDR2 YSLEER. V trimming: 3 bases; J trimming: 9 bases; junction bases outside the gene matches: 2. The CDR3 protein is CASSQGQGWELFF. CDR3 sequence (DNA): TGCGCCAGCAGCCAGGGACAGGGTTGGGAGCTGTTTTTT.

The gene calls are TRBV9 and TRBJ2-7; 9 nucleotides agree with TRBD2. Germline V gives CDR1 SGDLS, CDR2 YYNGEE. The CDR3 runs 14 residues. V gave up 0 bases and J gave up 5 bases; unmatched junction bases: 3. In nucleotides, the CDR3 is TGTGCCAGCAGCGTAGCCGGACTAGCGCACGAGCAGTACTTC. Translated: CASSVAGLAHEQYF.

This chain connects TRBV30 to TRBJ2-3, with no clear D. CDR3 size: 14 residues. V was pared by 1 base and J by 2 bases, with 10 bases between. CDR1 and CDR2 from the germline V gene are GTSNPN and SVGIG (reference sequence). The CDR3 protein is CAWSEQRDTDTQYF. The CDR3 nucleotides read TGTGCCTGGAGTGAGCAGCGAGACACAGATACGCAGTATTTT.

This clone was counted only a few times. CDR3 protein: CASSVVGRDTQYF. CDR3 DNA: TGTGCCAGCAGCGTAGTGGGACGGGATACGCAGTATTTT. V usage is TRBV9 and J usage is TRBJ2-3; D tentatively fits TRBD1 or TRBD2 (5 bases each). Germline CDR1 SGDLS, CDR2 YYNGEE. The CDR3 consists of 13 residues. Deletions cut 0 bases from V and 6 bases from J, with 8 bases between.

This clone was counted between two and nine times. The chain uses TRBV29-1 and TRBJ2-3; D possibly corresponds to TRBD2 (6 bases). Germline V lookup: CDR1 SQVTM, CDR2 ANQGSEA. With 3 bases removed from V and 0 bases from J, the gap between germline ends came to 10 bases. CDR3 length equals 14 residues. The CDR3 sequence: CSVDWGTSTDTQYF. As DNA, the CDR3 is TGCAGCGTTGACTGGGGGACTAGCACAGATACGCAGTATTTT.

The chain is built from TRBV4-3 and TRBJ2-1; either TRBD1 or TRBD2 may supply D (5 bases each). The CDR3 length is 13 residues. Deletions cut 8 bases from V and 3 bases from J, with 11 bases between. Germline CDR1 and CDR2: LGHNA and YSLEER. DNA for the CDR3: TGCGCCAGCGCCGGGACCGGCTACAATGAGCAGTTCTTC. Residues: CASAGTGYNEQFF.

The V gene is TRBV5-1, the J gene TRBJ2-2, with 9 nucleotides matching TRBD1. There are 19 residues in the CDR3. The trim removed 0 bases at V and 1 base at J, leaving 10 bases unmatched. The V gene's germline CDR1 is SGHRS and CDR2 YFSETQ. The CDR3 DNA reads TGCGCCAGCAGCTTGGTTTGGCGTTTGGGACAGGGGAACACCGGGGAGCTGTTTTTT. Translated: CASSLVWRLGQGNTGELFF.